The following is a T cell receptor (beta chain) sequence with its context. This clone was seen once. Its antigen target is currently unknown. Base quality data are lacking; no much larger clone is found one base away. The method behind the library was the immunoSEQ multiplex PCR assay. For most patients, genomic DNA was isolated with the Qiagen DNeasy Blood and Tissue Kit and shipped frozen to Adaptive Biotechnologies for TCR sequencing. Adaptive Biotechnologies carried out high-throughput TCR-beta CDR3 sequencing of genomic DNA for most patients. The study's processing was this. TCR sequencing data for around 19 patients were retrieved from Adaptive's ImmunoSEQ software; a few other patients were processed with MiXCR and VDJtools. To correct CD4 versus CD8 sorting errors, any sequence found in both subsets at a frequency ratio below 5:1 was removed. Because the origin of CDR3 nucleotide sequences shared between donor and recipient could not be assigned, those sequences were removed. At least 2-fold expansion over unstimulated cells and a minimum CFSE-low frequency of 0.002% (template counts) or 0.001% (read counts) were required for clones to be classified as alloreactive. A clone was considered mappable if detected in the sequenced pre-transplant spleen, lymph node, or MLR CFSE-low populations of the donor or recipient. The cumulative frequency of alloreactive clones was calculated as a percentage of all sequences, weighted by copy number. TCRdb's version of the immuneACCESS table is confined to in-frame rearrangements and falls short of the full clone set. An unresolved V gene accounts for under half of the shortfall where checked; the remainder is of unknown origin. V and J calls and clone size follow that table, whereas D and trimming were derived from the DNA. The sample yields about 59,000 clones; 90% to 95% were counted once. The ten most abundant clones make up 0.38% of the sample.

The sample is drawn from a study of graft-versus-host responses after intestinal transplantation (dated by TCRdb to the early 2020s). Turning to the overall study: The transplants that recipients got were multivisceral, liver-intestinal, or isolated intestinal. After intestinal transplantation, graft-versus-host and host-versus-graft alloreactive T cell clones in the graft, circulation and bone marrow were tracked using bulk TCR-beta CDR3 sequencing. The cohort enrolled approximately 24 intestinal transplant recipients including one retransplant, and a few patients lacking pretransplant specimens were excluded. Rather than going through the commercial service, samples from three later patients were sequenced in-house on an Illumina MiSeq and processed with MiXCR. To identify alloreactive clones, pre-transplant mixed lymphocyte reaction products were sequenced and then compared with unstimulated pre-transplant donor and recipient T cells. A peak of at least 4% donor T cells among recipient peripheral blood mononuclear cells was the definition used for donor T cell macrochimerism. Every recipient was given anti-thymocyte globulin induction, then maintenance tacrolimus and steroids for around three years.

Taken with the paper, the label for time point translates to: cells obtained before transplantation from donor or recipient. CD3+CD4+ and CD3+CD8+ populations were FACS-sorted from unstimulated pre-transplant donor and recipient cells taken from spleen or lymph nodes. The paper as a whole reports these results and caveats: GvH clones were detected in recipient bone marrow, and some appeared earlier in ileal mucosa or blood, consistent with an intestinal mucosal origin. Early after transplant, peak levels of circulating GvH clones were associated with declines in HvG clones. In patients with donor T cell macrochimerism, the allografts had high GvH to HvG T cell clonal ratios. Conclusions were limited by the relatively low number and heterogeneity of intestinal transplant patients.

The germline V gene sets CDR1 to MDHEN and CDR2 to SYDVKM. Taken from cysteine to phenylalanine, the CDR3 has 11 residues. Just the 33-base CDR3 DNA is kept, in frame starting at base 1. Trimming costs V 3 bases and J 7 bases, and their ends lie 6 bases apart. This material consisted of unstimulated CD4+ T cells sorted from spleen or lymph node cells, taken before transplant. Recombination joined TRBV28 with TRBJ1-2; no D gene is confidently identified. The origin of this receptor is a human donor who was the organ donor for an intestinal transplant. The DNA sequence is as follows: TGTGCCAGCAGTTTCTCGGGTGGCTACACCTTC. Translated, it gives CASSFSGGYTF.